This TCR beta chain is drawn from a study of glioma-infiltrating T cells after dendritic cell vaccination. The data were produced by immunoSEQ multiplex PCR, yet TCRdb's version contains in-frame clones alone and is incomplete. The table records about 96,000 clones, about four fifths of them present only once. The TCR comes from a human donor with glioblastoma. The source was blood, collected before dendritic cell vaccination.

CDR3 sequence (DNA): TGTGCCAGCACAACTCTGGTCGGACAGGGGGCTGGGGCAAACACTGAAGCTTTCTTT. Translation: CASTTLVGQGAGANTEAFF. The chain links TRBV18 to TRBJ1-1, with TRBD1 matching over 11 bases. Trimming took 8 bases from V and 2 from J; bases not matched to a gene: 19. Germline lookup yields CDR1 KGHSH and CDR2 LQKENI. The CDR3 is 19 amino acids.